This T cell receptor beta chain was sequenced during a study of blood T cell repertoires in COVID-19 (TCRdb year 2020). Concerning the study at large: The collaborator samples originated in the United States, Italy and Spain and spanned the acute and convalescent phases of COVID-19. The samples were drawn from two sources: the first 160 participants of the ongoing ImmuneRACE study, and fewer than 1,500 subjects contributed by 6 global collaborators. The dataset comprised deeply sampled blood TCRbeta repertoires from subjects exposed to, actively infected with, or recovered from COVID-19. The repertoires were released in a freely available public database meant as a resource for research on the immune response to SARS-CoV-2. Nearly every sample came with metadata listing a de-identified subject ID, COVID-19 status, age in years and sex. Where available, HLA class I and class II types were taken from metadata supplied by the sample provider and were not determined by assay-based typing. The prospective study material was composed of cDNA or gDNA derived from T cells, B-cell-depleted T cells, or PBMCs.

The study at large found these results: Clinical and demographic metadata were provided uncurated, with the amount varying by source and participant.

The CDR3 runs 14 amino acids, cysteine and phenylalanine included. The kept DNA is CDR3 alone, 42 bases in frame from the first base. V sheds 0 bases and J sheds 10 bases, leaving 10 bases between their ends. The germline V gene encodes CDR1 LGHNA and CDR2 YSLEER. Enrolling through a virtual design, the prospective study's participants ranged in age from roughly 18 to 89 years and lived across some 23 United States geographic areas. In the prospective study, cohorts were assigned on the basis of participant-reported clinical history obtained from a screening survey and a study questionnaire. Mobile phlebotomists in the prospective study collected whole blood, serum and a nasopharyngeal or oropharyngeal swab from every participant. Over a roughly 2-month period, participants in the prospective study had the option of providing additional blood draws and questionnaires. Prospective study blood samples were shipped either frozen or at room temperature before DNA extraction.

TCRbeta CDR3 regions were amplified from genomic DNA by means of the immunoSEQ Assay, a bias-controlled multiplex PCR. As for how the authors treated the data: Within the assay, amplification of reference gene primers was used to estimate how many nucleated cells each sample contained. Sequence reads were collapsed and filtered to measure the absolute abundance of every unique TCRbeta CDR3 rearrangement. For each sample, productive Simpson clonality was calculated as the square root of Simpson's diversity index across productive rearrangements. In its TCRdb copy, this immuneACCESS table keeps in-frame sequences only and misses some clones. Where compared with another copy, unresolved V genes explain less than half of these, and the others have no known cause. The DNA gave D and trimming, while V, J and clone size come from that table. Within this sample are roughly 200,000 clones, with about 80% of them counted one time only. The top ten clones comprise less than 5.5% of the sample.

This clone was recorded only once. Its antigen is currently not known. Base qualities are missing; no much larger clone stands one base away. The source is a woman aged 60-70 years with acute COVID-19. The sequence links TRBV4-3 to TRBJ1-6, with the D gene not clear enough to name. The source material was PBMCs or T cells enriched from blood (not recorded which). The nucleotides are TGCGCCAGCAGCCAAGATTTGGGCAACTCACCCCTCCACTTT. Its translation is CASSQDLGNSPLHF.